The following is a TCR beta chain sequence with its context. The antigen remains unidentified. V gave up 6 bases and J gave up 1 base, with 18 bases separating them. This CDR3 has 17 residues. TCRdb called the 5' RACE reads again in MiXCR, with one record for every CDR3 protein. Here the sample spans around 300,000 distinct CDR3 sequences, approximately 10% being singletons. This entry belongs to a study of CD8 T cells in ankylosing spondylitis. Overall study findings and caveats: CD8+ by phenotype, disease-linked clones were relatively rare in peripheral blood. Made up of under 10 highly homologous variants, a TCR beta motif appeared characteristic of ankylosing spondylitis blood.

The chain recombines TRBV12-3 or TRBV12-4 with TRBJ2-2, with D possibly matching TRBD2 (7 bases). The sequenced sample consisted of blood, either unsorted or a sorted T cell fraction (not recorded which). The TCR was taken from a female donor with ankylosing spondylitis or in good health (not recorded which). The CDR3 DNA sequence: TGTGCCAGCAGGATGACAACGGGGGGCGAGAACACCGGGGAGCTGTTTTTT. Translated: CASRMTTGGENTGELFF.